This T cell receptor beta chain was sequenced in a study of blood T cells in healthy people across ages. The study drew donors from healthy Caucasian individuals in Russia aged 6 to 90. CDR1 is MNHEY and CDR2 is SVGEGT in the germline V gene. The CDR3 is 14 amino acids. V lost 2 bases and J 7 bases, leaving 12 bases between the germline ends. Primed by a sample-barcoded 5' primer and a J-beta primer mix, a second PCR proceeded for roughly 7 to 11 cycles. TCRdb ran MiXCR on the 5' RACE reads and lists one entry per CDR3 protein. Of some 1.5 million distinct CDR3 sequences listed, 28% were seen once; the top ten hold 6.5% to 8.5%.

Sequences were obtained from blood. This chain links TRBV6-2 or TRBV6-3 with TRBJ2-1; tentatively, D is TRBD2 (7 bases). This receptor was identified in a woman aged 30 to 39 in good health. In DNA, the CDR3 is TGTGCCAGCAGTTACGGGGGGGCTCAGAATGAGCAGTTCTTC. It is translated as CASSYGGAQNEQFF.